What follows are 4 T cell receptor beta chains derived from one specimen sequenced in a study of blood T cell repertoires in COVID-19. Only in-frame clones appear in the TCRdb table, and some are missing; sequencing was by immunoSEQ multiplex PCR. The sample includes under 150,000 clones, more than 75% of them seen just once. The material sequenced was peripheral blood. These receptors were obtained from an elderly man with acute or convalescent COVID-19.

The chain employs TRBV5-1 and TRBJ1-1; 7 bases line up with TRBD1. Germline assignment: CDR1 SGHRS and CDR2 YFSETQ. This CDR3 has 14 amino acids. The J segment lost 8 bases and the V segment lost 5 bases, leaving 12 bases of the junction unmatched. The DNA for the CDR3 is TGCGCCAGCAGTCTCGAGACAGGGCGCAACGAAGCTTTCTTT. This codes for CASSLETGRNEAFF.

The V call is TRBV5-1, the J call TRBJ1-6, with D perhaps matching TRBD1 (5 bases). Germline V gives CDR1 SGHRS, CDR2 YFSETQ. Trimming stripped 2 bases from V and 6 bases from J, with 12 bases between. The CDR3 covers 15 residues. The DNA for the CDR3 is TGCGCCAGCAGCTTAAGTAGTAGGGGTAATTCACCCCTCCACTTT. The encoded protein is CASSLSSRGNSPLHF.

This clone has more than one count but fewer than ten. The chain has TRBV18 and TRBJ2-6; maybe TRBD1 (5 bases). Trimming left V 6 bases short and J 1 base short, with 7 bases between. The CDR3 loop spans 14 amino acids. Germline CDR1 KGHSH, CDR2 LQKENI. The CDR3 sequence is CASSQGSGANVLTF. The CDR3 DNA reads as TGTGCCAGCTCGCAGGGTTCTGGGGCCAACGTCCTGACTTTC.

CDR3 protein: CASSLGSLSDTQYF. CDR3 nucleotides: TGTGCCAGCAGTCTCGGGTCCCTCTCAGATACGCAGTATTTT. The rearrangement uses TRBV13 and TRBJ2-3; D is ambiguous. The CDR3 has 14 amino acids. CDR1 is PRHDT, CDR2 FYEKMQ, per germline (reference sequence). The ends were cut back, 6 bases at V and 4 bases at J, with 14 bases in the middle.